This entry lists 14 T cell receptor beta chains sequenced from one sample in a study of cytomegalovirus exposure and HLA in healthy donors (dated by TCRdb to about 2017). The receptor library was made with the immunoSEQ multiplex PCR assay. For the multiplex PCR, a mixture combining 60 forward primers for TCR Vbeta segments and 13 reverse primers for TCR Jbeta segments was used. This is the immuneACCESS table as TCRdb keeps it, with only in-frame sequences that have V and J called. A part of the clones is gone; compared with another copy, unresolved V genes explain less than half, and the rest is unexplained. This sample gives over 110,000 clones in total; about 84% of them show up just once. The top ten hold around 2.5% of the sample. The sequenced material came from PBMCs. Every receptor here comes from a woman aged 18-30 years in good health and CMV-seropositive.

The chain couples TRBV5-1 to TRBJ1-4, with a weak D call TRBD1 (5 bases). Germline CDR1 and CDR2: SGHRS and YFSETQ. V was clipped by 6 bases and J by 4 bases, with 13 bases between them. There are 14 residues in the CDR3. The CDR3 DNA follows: TGCGCCAGCAACAGAGCAGGGCTTAATGAAAAACTGTTTTTT. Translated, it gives CASNRAGLNEKLFF.

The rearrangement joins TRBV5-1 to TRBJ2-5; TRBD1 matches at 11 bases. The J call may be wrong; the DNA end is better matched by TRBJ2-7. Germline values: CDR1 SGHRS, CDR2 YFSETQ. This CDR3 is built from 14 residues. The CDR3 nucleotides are TGCGCCAGCAAATTCGGGACAGGGGGGTACGAGCAGTACTTC. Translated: CASKFGTGGYEQYF.

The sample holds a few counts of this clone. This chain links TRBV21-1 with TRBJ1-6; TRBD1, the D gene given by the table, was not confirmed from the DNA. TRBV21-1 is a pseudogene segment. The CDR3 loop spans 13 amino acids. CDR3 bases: TGTGCCCGCTACAGGGGGCTCTGTTCACCCCTCCACTTT. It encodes CARYRGLCSPLHF.

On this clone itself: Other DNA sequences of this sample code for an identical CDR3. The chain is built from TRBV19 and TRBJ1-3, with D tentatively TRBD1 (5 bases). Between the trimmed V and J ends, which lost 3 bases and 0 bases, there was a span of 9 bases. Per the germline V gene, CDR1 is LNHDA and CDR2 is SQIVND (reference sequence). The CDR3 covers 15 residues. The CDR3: CASSIDRSSGNTIYF. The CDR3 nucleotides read TGTGCCAGTAGTATCGACAGATCCTCTGGAAACACCATATATTTT.

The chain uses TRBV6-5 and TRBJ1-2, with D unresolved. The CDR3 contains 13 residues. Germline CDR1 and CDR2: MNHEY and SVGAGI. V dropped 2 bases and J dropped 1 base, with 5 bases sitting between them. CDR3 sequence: CASSYGGNYGYTF. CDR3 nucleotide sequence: TGTGCCAGCAGTTACGGCGGTAACTATGGCTACACCTTC.

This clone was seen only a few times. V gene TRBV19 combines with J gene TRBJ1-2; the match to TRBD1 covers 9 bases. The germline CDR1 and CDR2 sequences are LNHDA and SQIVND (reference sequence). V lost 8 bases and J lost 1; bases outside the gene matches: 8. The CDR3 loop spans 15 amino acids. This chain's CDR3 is CASETGTGINYGYTF. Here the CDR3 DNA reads TGTGCCAGTGAAACCGGGACAGGGATTAACTATGGCTACACCTTC.

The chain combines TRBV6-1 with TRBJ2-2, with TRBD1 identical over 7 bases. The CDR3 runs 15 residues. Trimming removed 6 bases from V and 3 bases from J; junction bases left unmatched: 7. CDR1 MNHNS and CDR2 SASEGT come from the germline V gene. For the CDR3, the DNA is TGTGCCAGCAGCGGACAGGAACATTACACCGGGGAGCTGTTTTTT. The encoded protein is CASSGQEHYTGELFF.

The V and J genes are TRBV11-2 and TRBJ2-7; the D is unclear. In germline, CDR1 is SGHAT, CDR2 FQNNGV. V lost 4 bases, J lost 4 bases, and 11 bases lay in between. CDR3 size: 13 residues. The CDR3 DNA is TGTGCCAGCAGCTCTCCCCCCCTTTACGAGCAGTACTTC. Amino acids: CASSSPPLYEQYF.

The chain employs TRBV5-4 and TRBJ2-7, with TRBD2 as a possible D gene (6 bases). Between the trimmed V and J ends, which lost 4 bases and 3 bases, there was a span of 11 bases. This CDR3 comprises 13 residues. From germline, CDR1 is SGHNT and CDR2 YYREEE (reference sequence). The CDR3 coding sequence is TGTGCCAGCAGCACCCCGGACTACTACGAGCAGTACTTC. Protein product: CASSTPDYYEQYF.

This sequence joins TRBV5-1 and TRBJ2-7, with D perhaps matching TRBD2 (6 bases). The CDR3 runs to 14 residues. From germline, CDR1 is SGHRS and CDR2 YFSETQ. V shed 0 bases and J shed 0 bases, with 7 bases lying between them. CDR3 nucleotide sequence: TGCGCCAGCAGCTTGGGGGGGGACTCCTACGAGCAGTACTTC. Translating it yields CASSLGGDSYEQYF.

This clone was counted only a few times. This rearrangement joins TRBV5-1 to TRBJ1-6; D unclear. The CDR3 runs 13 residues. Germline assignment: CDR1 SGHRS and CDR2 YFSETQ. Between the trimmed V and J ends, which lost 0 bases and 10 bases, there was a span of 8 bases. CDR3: CASSLAGVSPLHF. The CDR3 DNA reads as TGCGCCAGCAGCTTGGCCGGGGTGTCACCCCTCCACTTT.

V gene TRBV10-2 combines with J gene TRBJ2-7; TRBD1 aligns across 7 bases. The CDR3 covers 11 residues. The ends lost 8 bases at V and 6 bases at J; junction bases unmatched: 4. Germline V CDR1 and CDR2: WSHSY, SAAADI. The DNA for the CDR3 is TGCGCCAGCGTGACAGGGACCGAGCAGTACTTC. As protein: CASVTGTEQYF.

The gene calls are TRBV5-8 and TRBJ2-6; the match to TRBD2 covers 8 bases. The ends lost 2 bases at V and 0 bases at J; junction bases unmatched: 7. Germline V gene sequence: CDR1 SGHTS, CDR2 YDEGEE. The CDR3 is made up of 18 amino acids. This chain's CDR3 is CASSFLAGLNSGANVLTF. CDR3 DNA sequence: TGTGCCAGCAGCTTTTTAGCGGGGTTAAACTCTGGGGCCAACGTCCTGACTTTC.

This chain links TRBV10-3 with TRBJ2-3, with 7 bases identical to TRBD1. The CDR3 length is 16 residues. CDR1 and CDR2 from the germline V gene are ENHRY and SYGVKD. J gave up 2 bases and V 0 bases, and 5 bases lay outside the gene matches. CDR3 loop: CAISESPGQITDTQYF. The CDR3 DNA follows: TGTGCCATCAGTGAGTCTCCGGGACAGATCACAGATACGCAGTATTTT.